These 8 T cell receptor beta chains originate from one sample sequenced in a study of OX40 agonist ivuxolimab in advanced cancers. Clones were sequenced by immunoSEQ multiplex PCR, and TCRdb holds only the in-frame ones, with some missing. The table lists about 43,000 clones, approximately 86% of them singletons. The input for sequencing was CD4+ or CD8+ T cells sorted from blood, taken in a trial of the OX40 agonist ivuxolimab. These receptors were collected from an adult with an advanced solid tumor such as melanoma, head and neck, liver or kidney cancer.

The CDR3 region has the DNA TGTGCCAGCAGCTTAGGCCCTAGCGGGGGGGACACAGATACGCAGTATTTT. Its translation is CASSLGPSGGDTDTQYF. J is TRBJ2-3 and V is TRBV13; 12 bases are a match to TRBD2. Germline V gene lookup returns CDR1 PRHDT and CDR2 FYEKMQ (reference sequence). The CDR3 covers 17 residues. Losses at the gene ends were 0 bases for V and 2 bases for J; bases not matched to a gene: 3. Filled out from reference TRBV13 and TRBJ2-3, the complete variable domain reads AAGVIQSPRHLIKEKRETATLKCYPIPRHDTVYWYQQGPGQDPQFLISFYEKMQSDKGSIPDRFSAQQFSDYHSELNMSSLELGDSALYFCASSLGPSGGDTDTQYFGPGTRLTVL.

The chain employs TRBV6-1 and TRBJ1-4; D is uncertain. In germline, CDR1 is MNHNS, CDR2 SASEGT. V lost 7 bases and J lost 6, with 9 bases in between. This CDR3 region has 12 residues. CDR3 loop: CASNRRDEKLFF. The CDR3 DNA reads as TGTGCCAGCAATCGAAGGGATGAAAAACTGTTTTTT.

Regarding this clone: One junction end disagrees with the germline gene, perhaps due to a read error. In the same sample, other DNA sequences code for this CDR3. The gene calls are TRBV27 and TRBJ2-1; TRBD1 or TRBD2 may be the D gene (6 bases each). Germline CDR1 MNHEY, CDR2 SMNVEV (reference sequence). The CDR3 is 12 residues long. The CDR3 nucleotides are TGTGCCAGCAGTGTGCGGAGGGGGGAGCAATTCTTC. It yields the protein CASSVRRGEQFF.

The genes are TRBV28 and TRBJ1-1, with D possibly matching TRBD1 (5 bases). The CDR3 is 15 amino acids. V was trimmed by 7 bases and J by 2 bases, leaving 17 bases between them. Germline CDR1 MDHEN, CDR2 SYDVKM. DNA of the CDR3: TGTGCCAGCATCCCTGGGGGGAGGGTTAACACTGAAGCTTTCTTT. It is translated as CASIPGGRVNTEAFF.

The chain has TRBV20-1 and TRBJ1-2; the D is unclear. The V gene's germline CDR1 is DFQATT and CDR2 SNEGSKA (reference sequence). This CDR3 region has 11 residues. Trimming stripped 3 bases from V and 5 bases from J, with 7 bases between. This CDR3 is CSASTGYGYTF. The CDR3 DNA reads TGCAGTGCTAGTACCGGGTATGGCTACACCTTC.

The genes are TRBV5-8 and TRBJ1-2; 9 nucleotides align to TRBD1. The germline CDR1 and CDR2 sequences are SGHTS and YDEGEE. The CDR3 extends over 13 amino acids. V was clipped by 4 bases and J by 13 bases; unmatched bases: 11. CDR3 sequence (DNA): TGTGCCAGCAGCAACCGGGACAGGGCCCTTCCCACCTTC. Amino acids: CASSNRDRALPTF. Full variable domain (rest looked up from reference TRBV5-8 and TRBJ1-2): EAGVTQSPTHLIKTRGQQATLRCSPISGHTSVYWYQQALGLGLQFLLWYDEGEERNRGNFPPRFSGRQFPNYSSELNVNALELEDSALYLCASSNRDRALPTFGSGTRLTVV.

A single count supports this clone. V gene TRBV10-3 combines with J gene TRBJ2-3, with D perhaps matching TRBD1 (5 bases). Germline values: CDR1 ENHRY, CDR2 SYGVKD. The CDR3 is 16 amino acids. V was pared by 0 bases and J by 0 bases, with 10 bases between. The chain's CDR3 is CAISESAGSSTDTQYF. The CDR3 region has the DNA TGTGCCATCAGTGAGTCGGCAGGGTCTAGCACAGATACGCAGTATTTT.

This clone was detected only once. The chain employs TRBV18 and TRBJ1-6; TRBD1 aligns across 12 bases. The CDR3 extends over 17 amino acids. The V and J ends lost 4 bases and 7 bases, in that order; junction bases with no gene match: 8. The germline gives CDR1 KGHSH, CDR2 LQKENI. CDR3 bases: TGTGCCAGCTCACGGACCGGGACAGGGGGCGAAAATTCACCCCTCCACTTT. Translated, it gives CASSRTGTGGENSPLHF.